The clone carrying this T cell receptor (beta chain) was picked up many times. Antigen specificity is unknown. CDR1 is MDHEN, CDR2 SYDVKM, per germline. The CDR3 runs 12 residues. Deletions cut 7 bases from V and 9 bases from J, with 13 bases between. These data are taken from a study of T cells in Graves' hyperthyroidism and ophthalmopathy. Overall study results and limits: Clonotypes that were expanded in thyroid above 0.001 mostly appeared in blood too.

The CDR3 regions of TCR beta were amplified from RNA transcripts. HTBI primers drove first-round RT-PCR of the TCR CDR3. TCRdb itself ran the multiplex PCR reads through MiXCR, one entry per CDR3 protein. This sample has about 300,000 distinct CDR3 sequences; less than 30% occur once, and the top ten carry around 30%. Patients between 18 and 65 years old had hyperthyroidism, newly diagnosed and lasting under 2 months. The chain has TRBV28 and TRBJ1-3, with no clear D. Specimen: blood. The clonotype comes from a man between 35 and 55 years old with Graves' hyperthyroidism that later progressed to Graves' ophthalmopathy. CDR3 loop: CASNPLRGTIYF. CDR3 nucleotides: TGTGCCAGCAACCCCCTCCGGGGCACCATATATTTT.